This TCR beta chain came from a study of cytomegalovirus exposure and HLA in healthy donors. The V gene's germline CDR1 is LNHDA and CDR2 SQIVND (reference sequence). The CDR3 extends over 15 amino acids. The J segment lost 7 bases and the V segment lost 4 bases, leaving 13 bases of the junction unmatched. The PCR contained 60 Vbeta and 13 Jbeta primers. This table comes from immunoSEQ multiplex PCR, and its TCRdb copy is limited to in-frame clones, with some not included. The sample lists about 130,000 clones, just over 75% occurring once. This clone was counted only a few times. Sampled while nominally healthy, donors likely had unrecorded immune exposures.

The chain is built from TRBV19 and TRBJ2-7; 7 bases match TRBD1. This receptor was obtained from a woman aged 45-60 years in good health and CMV-seronegative. Source material: PBMCs. The CDR3 nucleotides read TGTGCCAGTAGTAGCACTCAGGGGGTGTCTCGGGAGCAGTACTTC. Amino acid sequence: CASSSTQGVSREQYF.